The next 25 T cell receptor beta chains were all read from a single sample in a study of T cells in Graves' hyperthyroidism and ophthalmopathy. TCR beta CDR3 regions were amplified from RNA transcripts. The HTBI set primed first-round TCR CDR3 RT-PCR. TCRdb ran MiXCR on the multiplex PCR reads and lists one entry per CDR3 protein. The repertoire holds approximately 600,000 distinct CDR3 sequences, with 20% as singletons. The sequenced sample consisted of blood. These receptors came from a man aged 25 to 40 with Graves' ophthalmopathy.

V usage is TRBV6-5 and J usage is TRBJ2-5; 14 positions match TRBD2. Germline lookup yields CDR1 MNHEY and CDR2 SVGAGI. The CDR3 is 15 residues long. V dropped 2 bases and J dropped 4; count of bases not matched to a gene: 0. In DNA form, the CDR3 reads TGTGCCAGCAGTTACGGACTAGCGGGAGGAGAGACCCAGTACTTC. This codes for CASSYGLAGGETQYF.

A few counts support this clonotype. The chain is built from TRBV10-1 and TRBJ2-7; D is undetermined. Germline CDR1 is WNHNN and CDR2 is SYGVQD (reference sequence). V was trimmed by 2 bases and J by 2 bases, leaving 19 bases between them. This CDR3 is built from 17 residues. The CDR3 loop reads CASSELESIFWTYEQYF. The CDR3 DNA is TGCGCCAGCAGTGAGCTAGAATCTATTTTCTGGACCTACGAGCAGTACTTC.

This clonotype has a count of ten or more. The chain uses TRBV7-2 and TRBJ2-5; no clear D. Germline V gene lookup returns CDR1 SGHTA and CDR2 FQGNSA. The CDR3 is made up of 13 amino acids. V was clipped by 3 bases and J by 6 bases, with 11 bases between them. CDR3 sequence (DNA): TGTGCCAGCAGCTTTAGTGGCGCACAGACCCAGTACTTC. Translation gives CASSFSGAQTQYF.

This clonotype was counted at least ten times. The rearrangement links TRBV5-1 to TRBJ2-1; D is undetermined. The CDR3 covers 15 residues. Germline V lookup: CDR1 SGHRS, CDR2 YFSETQ. Deletions cut 1 base from V and 0 bases from J, with 8 bases between. Written as DNA, the CDR3 is TGCGCCAGCAGCTTGTTGTCTAGCTCCTACAATGAGCAGTTCTTC. Translated: CASSLLSSSYNEQFF.

This clonotype was detected many times. This chain uses TRBV2 with TRBJ1-2; 8 positions match TRBD1. Germline V gene data show CDR1 as SNHLY and CDR2 as FYNNEI. This CDR3 contains 16 residues. J lost 3 bases, V lost 2 bases, and 8 bases had no gene match. The CDR3 region has the DNA TGTGCCAGCAGTGAACTACGGGCAGGGGGCGACTATGGCTACACCTTC. Amino acids: CASSELRAGGDYGYTF.

This chain uses TRBV6-9 with TRBJ2-1; 8 positions match TRBD2. Trimming took 3 bases from V and 2 from J; bases not matched to a gene: 9. CDR1 and CDR2 from the germline V gene are MNHGY and SVAAGI. The CDR3 has 17 amino acids. The CDR3 region has the DNA TGTGCCAGCAGTTACCGGAGCGGGAGAGTAACCTACAATGAGCAGTTCTTC. It yields the protein CASSYRSGRVTYNEQFF.

This clonotype was found many times. The CDR3 protein is CASSSSGTGGYNEQFF. The CDR3, as DNA: TGTGCCAGCAGCTCTTCCGGGACAGGGGGCTACAATGAGCAGTTCTTC. J is TRBJ2-1 and V is TRBV11-2; TRBD1 matches at 11 bases. V gave up 4 bases and J gave up 3 bases; unmatched junction bases: 5. The germline V gene has CDR1 SGHAT and CDR2 FQNNGV. The CDR3 is 16 residues long.

This chain connects TRBV20-1 to TRBJ2-3; 8 positions agree with TRBD2. The J segment lost 6 bases and the V segment lost 6 bases, leaving 11 bases of the junction unmatched. Germline V gives CDR1 DFQATT, CDR2 SNEGSKA (reference sequence). This CDR3 has 14 amino acids. The CDR3 spells CSAADWAGGDTQYF. In DNA, the CDR3 is TGCAGTGCCGCGGACTGGGCGGGAGGTGATACGCAGTATTTT.

The V gene is TRBV28, the J gene TRBJ1-1, with D unclear. The V end lost 10 bases, the J end lost 1 base, and 10 bases lay between the germline ends. There are 12 residues in the CDR3. CDR1 and CDR2 (germline): MDHEN, SYDVKM. CDR3 DNA: TGTGCCACCACGGACGGGAACACTGAAGCTTTCTTT. It specifies CATTDGNTEAFF.

The chain has TRBV9 and TRBJ2-2; no clear D gene. Germline V gene lookup returns CDR1 SGDLS and CDR2 YYNGEE. Trimming stripped 3 bases from V and 8 bases from J, with 11 bases between. There are 13 residues in the CDR3. CDR3 amino acids: CASSGSGSGELFF. The CDR3 region has the DNA TGTGCCAGCAGCGGGTCAGGTTCTGGGGAGCTGTTTTTT. Together with reference TRBV9 and TRBJ2-2, the CDR3 gives the full variable domain: DSGVTQTPKHLITATGQRVTLRCSPRSGDLSVYWYQQSLDQGLQFLIQYYNGEERAKGNILERFSAQQFPDLHSELNLSSLELGDSALYFCASSGSGSGELFFGEGSRLTVL.

This clonotype was counted a few times. The chain links TRBV7-8 to TRBJ2-7, with D perhaps being TRBD1 or TRBD2 (5 bases each). The CDR3 sequence is 14 residues long. V was cut by 5 bases and J by 1 base, with 12 bases left in between. CDR1 and CDR2 from the germline V gene are SGHVS and FQNEAQ. The CDR3 here is CASSQTGRSYEQYF. The DNA for the CDR3 is TGTGCCAGCAGCCAAACGGGACGGTCCTACGAGCAGTACTTC.

This clonotype has only a few counts. V usage is TRBV29-1 and J usage is TRBJ2-7; 7 positions match TRBD2. The germline CDR1 and CDR2 sequences are SQVTM and ANQGSEA. V trimming: 5 bases; J trimming: 1 base; junction bases outside the gene matches: 5. The CDR3 consists of 13 residues. CDR3 coding DNA: TGCAGCGTTCGGGGGGTATTGTCCTACGAGCAGTACTTC. It codes for CSVRGVLSYEQYF.

The J gene is TRBJ1-2, the V gene TRBV6-2 or TRBV6-3; TRBD1 agrees at 7 bases. The germline CDR1 and CDR2 sequences are MNHEY and SVGEGT. Germline trimming cut 6 bases from V and 12 bases from J; bases unmatched to any gene: 13. This CDR3 region has 13 residues. For the CDR3, the DNA is TGTGCCAGCAGCTACGCGGGACAGTTTAGCAACACCTTC. Protein product: CASSYAGQFSNTF.

This clonotype occurred a few times. The V and J genes are TRBV2 and TRBJ1-6, with unresolved D. Germline assignment: CDR1 SNHLY and CDR2 FYNNEI. This CDR3 comprises 14 residues. Trimming left V 6 bases short and J 8 bases short, with 14 bases between. As DNA, the CDR3 is TGTGCCAGCAGCCAGTCGGTTAGGGATTCACCCCTCCACTTT. The encoded protein is CASSQSVRDSPLHF.

This clonotype was seen many times. This chain connects TRBV12-3 or TRBV12-4 to TRBJ1-5, with a weak D call TRBD1 (5 bases). The V end was cut by 5 bases, the J end by 3 bases, with 14 bases between. CDR3 length equals 15 residues. The CDR3 loop reads CASSGGLVDNQPQHF. The CDR3 nucleotides read TGTGCCAGCAGTGGGGGTTTGGTTGACAATCAGCCCCAGCATTTT.

This clonotype was detected many times. The chain combines TRBV5-1 with TRBJ2-7; D is unresolved. The CDR3 has 13 amino acids. The V gene lost 0 bases and the J gene lost 5 bases, with 9 bases spanning the gap. Germline values: CDR1 SGHRS, CDR2 YFSETQ. The CDR3 protein is CASSLEAYHEQYF. The CDR3 coding sequence is TGCGCCAGCAGCTTGGAGGCATACCACGAGCAGTACTTC.

This clonotype was detected only a few times. The rearrangement links TRBV2 to TRBJ2-5; D is undetermined. The V and J ends lost 6 bases and 1 base respectively, with 6 bases between them. This CDR3 is built from 12 residues. CDR1 is SNHLY, CDR2 FYNNEI, per germline. DNA for the CDR3: TGTGCCAGCAGGAAGATCCAAGAGACCCAGTACTTC. Protein: CASRKIQETQYF.

This clonotype was detected ten times or more. For the CDR3, the DNA is TGTGCCAGCAGTCCCCGATGGGAAGGTGGGCGCAATCAGCCCCAGCATTTT. Protein sequence: CASSPRWEGGRNQPQHF. The genes are TRBV28 and TRBJ1-5; D is undetermined. The CDR3 totals 17 residues. Per the germline V gene, CDR1 is MDHEN and CDR2 is SYDVKM. Between the trimmed V and J ends, which lost 5 bases and 2 bases, there was a span of 19 bases.

This clonotype was detected many times. The chain recombines TRBV5-5 with TRBJ1-1; D unresolved. The CDR3 totals 13 residues. Trimming pared 2 bases from V and 8 bases from J, leaving 13 bases between. Per the germline V gene, CDR1 is SGHKS and CDR2 is YYEKEE (reference sequence). CDR3 bases: TGTGCCAGCAGCTTCCCCATGGACTTAGAAGCTTTCTTT. Its translation is CASSFPMDLEAFF.

The rearrangement joins TRBV7-9 to TRBJ2-1, with 13 bases lining up with TRBD2. This CDR3 comprises 15 residues. In germline, CDR1 is SEHNR, CDR2 FQNEAQ (reference sequence). J lost 5 bases, V lost 4 bases, and 2 bases had no gene match. In nucleotides, the CDR3 is TGTGCCAGCAGCTACGGGACTAGCGGGAACAATGAGCAGTTCTTC. Translation: CASSYGTSGNNEQFF.

The V gene is TRBV4-1, the J gene TRBJ2-7; D may be TRBD1 (5 bases). The J call may be in error: the DNA end matches TRBJ2-1 better. This CDR3 contains 14 residues. Germline CDR1 MGHRA, CDR2 YSYEKL. The CDR3 nucleotides read TGCGCCAGCAGCCAGGGGCAGGAACTCTACGAGCAGTTCTTC. The encoded protein is CASSQGQELYEQFF.

This clonotype appeared many times. CDR3 bases: TGTGCTAGTGGTTTGGTCCGGACTGGAGATCAGCCCCAGCATTTT. It encodes CASGLVRTGDQPQHF. The V call is TRBV12-5, the J call TRBJ1-5, with D uncertain. The CDR3 totals 15 residues. The V end lost 0 bases, the J end lost 5 bases, and 11 bases lay between the germline ends. Germline loops: CDR1 LGHNT, CDR2 FRNRAP.

This clonotype appeared a few times. This chain's CDR3 is CASSVTGGSTDTQYF. CDR3 nucleotides: TGTGCCAGCAGCGTAACCGGGGGAAGCACAGATACGCAGTATTTT. The chain combines TRBV9 with TRBJ2-3, with a tentative D call TRBD2 (6 bases). V was cut by 1 base and J by 0 bases, with 9 bases left in between. This CDR3 contains 15 residues. Germline V gene data show CDR1 as SGDLS and CDR2 as YYNGEE.

This clonotype was recorded at least ten times. The rearrangement uses TRBV28 and TRBJ1-6; 8 positions agree with TRBD1. Germline trimming cut 3 bases from V and 7 bases from J; bases unmatched to any gene: 5. This CDR3 contains 15 residues. From germline, CDR1 is MDHEN and CDR2 SYDVKM. CDR3 residues: CASSFPGGLNSPLHF. Written as DNA, the CDR3 is TGTGCCAGCAGTTTTCCAGGGGGCTTGAATTCACCCCTCCACTTT.

This clonotype has a count of ten or more. The V gene is TRBV18, the J gene TRBJ2-5; tentatively, D is TRBD1 (6 bases). V was clipped by 6 bases and J by 1 base, with 12 bases between them. Germline V lookup: CDR1 KGHSH, CDR2 LQKENI. CDR3 length equals 14 residues. The CDR3 nucleotides are TGTGCCAGCTCGGTACAGGGCCGCCAAGAGACCCAGTACTTC. Translation: CASSVQGRQETQYF.